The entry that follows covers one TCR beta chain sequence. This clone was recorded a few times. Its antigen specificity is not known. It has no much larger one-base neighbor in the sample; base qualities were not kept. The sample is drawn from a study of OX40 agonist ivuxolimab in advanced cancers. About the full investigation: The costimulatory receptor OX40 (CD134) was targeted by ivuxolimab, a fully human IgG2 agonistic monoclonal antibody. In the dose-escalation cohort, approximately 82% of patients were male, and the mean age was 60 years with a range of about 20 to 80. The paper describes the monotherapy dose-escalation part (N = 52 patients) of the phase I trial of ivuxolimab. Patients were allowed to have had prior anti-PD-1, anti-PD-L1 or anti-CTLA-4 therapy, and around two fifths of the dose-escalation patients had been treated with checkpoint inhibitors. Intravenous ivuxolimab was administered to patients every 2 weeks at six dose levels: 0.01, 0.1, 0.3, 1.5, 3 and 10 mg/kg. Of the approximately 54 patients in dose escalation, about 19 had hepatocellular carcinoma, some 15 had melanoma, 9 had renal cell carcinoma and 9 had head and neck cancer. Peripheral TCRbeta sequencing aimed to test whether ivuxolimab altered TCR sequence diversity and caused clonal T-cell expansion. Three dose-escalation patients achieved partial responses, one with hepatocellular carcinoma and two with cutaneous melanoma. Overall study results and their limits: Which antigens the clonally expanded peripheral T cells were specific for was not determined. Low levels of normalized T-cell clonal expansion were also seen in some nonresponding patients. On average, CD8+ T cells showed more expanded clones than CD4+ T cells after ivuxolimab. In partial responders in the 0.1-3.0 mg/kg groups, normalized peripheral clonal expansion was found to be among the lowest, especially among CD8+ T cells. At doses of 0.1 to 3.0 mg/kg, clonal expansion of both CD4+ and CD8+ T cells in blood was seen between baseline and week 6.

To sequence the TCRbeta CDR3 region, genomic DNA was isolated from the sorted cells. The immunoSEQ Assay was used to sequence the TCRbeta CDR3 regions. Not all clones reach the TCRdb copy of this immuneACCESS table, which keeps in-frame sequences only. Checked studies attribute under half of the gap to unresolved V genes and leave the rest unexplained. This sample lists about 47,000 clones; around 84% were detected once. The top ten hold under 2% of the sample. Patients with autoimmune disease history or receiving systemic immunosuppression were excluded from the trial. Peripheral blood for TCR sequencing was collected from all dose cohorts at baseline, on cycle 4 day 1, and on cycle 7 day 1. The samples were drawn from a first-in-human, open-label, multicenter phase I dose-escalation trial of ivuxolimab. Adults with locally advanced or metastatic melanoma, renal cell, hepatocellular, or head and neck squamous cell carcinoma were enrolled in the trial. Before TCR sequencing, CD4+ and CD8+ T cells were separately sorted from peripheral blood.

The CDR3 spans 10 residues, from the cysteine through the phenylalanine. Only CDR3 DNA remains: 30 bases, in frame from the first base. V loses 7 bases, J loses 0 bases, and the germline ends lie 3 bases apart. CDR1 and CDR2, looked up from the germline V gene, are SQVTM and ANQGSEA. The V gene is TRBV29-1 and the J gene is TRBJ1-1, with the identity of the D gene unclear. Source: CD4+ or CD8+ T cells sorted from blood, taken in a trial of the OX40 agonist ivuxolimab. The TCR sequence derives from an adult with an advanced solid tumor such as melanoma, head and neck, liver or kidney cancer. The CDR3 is CSGLNTEAFF. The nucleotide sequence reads TGCAGCGGATTGAACACTGAAGCTTTCTTT. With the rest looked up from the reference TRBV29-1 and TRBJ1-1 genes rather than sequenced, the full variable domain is SAVISQKPSRDICQRGTSLTIQCQVDSQVTMMFWYRQQPGQSLTLIATANQGSEATYESGFVIDKFPISRPNLTFSTLTVSNMSPEDSSIYLCSGLNTEAFFGQGTRLTVV.